These 25 T cell receptor beta chains share one sample of origin, sequenced in a study of cytomegalovirus exposure and HLA in healthy donors (TCRdb year 2017). The method was the immunoSEQ multiplex PCR assay. A mixture of 60 forward primers for TCR Vbeta segments and 13 reverse primers for TCR Jbeta segments was used in the multiplex PCR. What TCRdb holds here is the immuneACCESS table cut down to in-frame rearrangements. Part of the clones is not present; checked against another copy, under half of the missing clones reflect an unresolved V gene, and the others are unexplained. Within this sample are around 300,000 clones, with over 85% of them counted one time only. The leading ten clones occupy about 2% of the sample. The sequenced sample consisted of PBMCs. All receptors derive from a woman younger than 35 in good health and CMV-seronegative.

The chain uses TRBV30 and TRBJ2-6; D may be TRBD1 (5 bases). The CDR3 has 16 amino acids. Trimming stripped 0 bases from V and 0 bases from J, with 9 bases between. The germline CDR1 and CDR2 sequences are GTSNPN and SVGIG (reference sequence). The CDR3 sequence is CAWSVQGSSGANVLTF. The CDR3 DNA reads TGTGCCTGGAGTGTTCAGGGCTCCTCTGGGGCCAACGTCCTGACTTTC.

This rearrangement joins TRBV5-4 to TRBJ1-1, with D tentatively TRBD1 (5 bases). The CDR3 has 15 residues. The germline V gene encodes CDR1 SGHNT and CDR2 YYREEE (reference sequence). Trimming removed 0 bases at V and 7 bases at J, with 16 bases between. The CDR3 DNA follows: TGTGCCAGCAGCTTGGTGGCGGGGCAGTGGGGTGAAGCTTTCTTT. Translating gives CASSLVAGQWGEAFF.

The rearrangement joins TRBV2 to TRBJ2-7; D is unresolved. Trimming removed 7 bases at V and 2 bases at J, with 6 bases between. There are 11 residues in the CDR3. Germline V gene data show CDR1 as SNHLY and CDR2 as FYNNEI. CDR3: CASIETYEQYF. The CDR3 nucleotides are TGTGCCAGCATCGAGACCTACGAGCAGTACTTC.

This clone came up once. The chain joins TRBV7-9 to TRBJ1-2, with 7 bases fitting TRBD1. V gave up 5 bases and J gave up 5 bases; unmatched junction bases: 14. This CDR3 contains 16 residues. CDR1 and CDR2 from the germline V gene are SEHNR and FQNEAQ (reference sequence). As DNA, the CDR3 is TGTGCCAGCAGCATAATGGAGACAGGGAGGCGTTATGGCTACACCTTC. It is translated as CASSIMETGRRYGYTF. Filled out from reference TRBV7-9 and TRBJ1-2, the complete variable domain reads DTGVSQNPRHKITKRGQNVTFRCDPISEHNRLYWYRQTLGQGPEFLTYFQNEAQLEKSRLLSDRFSAERPKGSFSTLEIQRTEQGDSAMYLCASSIMETGRRYGYTFGSGTRLTVV.

As regards this clone: This sample also contains other DNA sequences that code for the same CDR3. The chain recombines TRBV9 with TRBJ1-2; D not resolved. Germline-derived CDR1 and CDR2 are SGDLS and YYNGEE. V shed 2 bases and J shed 2 bases, with 7 bases lying between them. The CDR3 totals 13 residues. The CDR3 loop reads CASSVGSNYGYTF. The DNA for the CDR3 is TGTGCCAGCAGCGTGGGCAGCAACTATGGCTACACCTTC.

The rearrangement joins TRBV19 to TRBJ1-1, with a tentative D call TRBD1 (6 bases). Trimming took 9 bases from V and 1 from J, leaving 21 bases between them. The CDR3 runs to 16 residues. Germline CDR1 is LNHDA and CDR2 is SQIVND (reference sequence). CDR3 loop: CASTLSIIQGNTEAFF. The CDR3 nucleotides read TGTGCCAGCACATTATCTATTATACAGGGGAACACTGAAGCTTTCTTT.

The chain links TRBV18 to TRBJ1-2, with a possible D match to TRBD1 (5 bases). The CDR3 length is 16 residues. Per the germline V gene, CDR1 is KGHSH and CDR2 is LQKENI. V lost 3 bases and J 5 bases, leaving 19 bases between the germline ends. CDR3 sequence: CASSPELTAKIYGYTF. CDR3 coding DNA: TGTGCCAGCTCACCGGAATTGACAGCGAAAATATATGGCTACACCTTC.

CDR3: CASSEARNEQFF. The CDR3 DNA follows: TGTGCCAGCAGCGAGGCTCGGAATGAGCAGTTCTTC. This chain links TRBV6-1 with TRBJ2-1; D gene uncertain. CDR1 is MNHNS, CDR2 SASEGT, per germline. The CDR3 has 12 residues. V shed 6 bases and J shed 7 bases, with 10 bases lying between them.

The chain joins TRBV6-5 to TRBJ2-7, with TRBD1 matching over 10 bases. V was clipped by 6 bases and J by 5 bases; unmatched bases: 4. This CDR3 contains 13 residues. Germline CDR1 is MNHEY and CDR2 is SVGAGI. The CDR3 here is CASRTGGLNEQYF. CDR3 sequence (DNA): TGTGCCAGCAGGACAGGGGGCTTGAACGAGCAGTACTTC.

The rearrangement links TRBV27 to TRBJ1-4; weak D call: TRBD1 (5 bases). In germline, CDR1 is MNHEY, CDR2 SMNVEV (reference sequence). This CDR3 is built from 18 residues. Deletions cut 2 bases from V and 3 bases from J, with 19 bases between. The CDR3 DNA sequence: TGTGCCAGCAGTTTACAGGGTTTATCCCGGGGGGCTAATGAAAAACTGTTTTTT. Translation gives CASSLQGLSRGANEKLFF.

The rearrangement uses TRBV5-4 and TRBJ1-1; the D is unclear. V was shortened by 0 bases and J by 8 bases, with 11 bases between the two germline ends. This CDR3 is built from 13 residues. The germline V gene encodes CDR1 SGHNT and CDR2 YYREEE (reference sequence). CDR3 sequence: CASSLDRLVEAFF. CDR3 DNA: TGTGCCAGCAGCTTGGATAGACTCGTAGAAGCTTTCTTT.

This clone has a single count. This chain joins TRBV4-2 and TRBJ2-5; TRBD2 aligns across 13 bases. The CDR3 is made up of 18 amino acids. V was clipped by 3 bases and J by 2 bases; unmatched bases: 9. Germline V gene data show CDR1 as LGHNA and CDR2 as YNFKEQ. In DNA form, the CDR3 reads TGTGCCAGCAGCCAGCGACTAGCGGGGGGCCCTCGACAAGAGACCCAGTACTTC. It translates to CASSQRLAGGPRQETQYF.

The rearrangement links TRBV5-6 to TRBJ1-1; 7 bases map to TRBD1. CDR1 and CDR2 from the germline V gene are SGHDT and YYEEEE. With V trimmed by 3 bases and J by 3 bases, 8 bases remained unmatched. The CDR3 consists of 15 residues. This chain's CDR3 is CASSSDRTPYTEAFF. The CDR3 DNA sequence: TGTGCCAGCAGCTCGGACAGGACGCCTTACACTGAAGCTTTCTTT.

V usage is TRBV20-1 and J usage is TRBJ1-2; D might be TRBD1 (5 bases). The V gene's germline CDR1 is DFQATT and CDR2 SNEGSKA (reference sequence). This CDR3 has 11 amino acids. This CDR3 reads CKLGEDYGYTF. CDR3 nucleotides: TGCAAGCTAGGGGAGGACTATGGCTACACCTTC.

The chain links TRBV4-1 to TRBJ2-7; 8 nucleotides line up with TRBD2. J was trimmed by 2 bases and V by 4 bases; bases with no gene match: 19. Germline CDR1 and CDR2: MGHRA and YSYEKL. CDR3 size: 19 residues. CDR3 protein: CASSRFSLASSGRTYEQYF. The CDR3 DNA sequence: TGCGCCAGCAGCCGATTCTCCCTTGCGTCTAGCGGGCGTACCTACGAGCAGTACTTC.

This clone was seen a single time. The rearrangement uses TRBV27 and TRBJ2-2; TRBD1 agrees at 8 bases. The trim removed 8 bases at V and 4 bases at J, leaving 9 bases unmatched. The germline V gene has CDR1 MNHEY and CDR2 SMNVEV (reference sequence). The CDR3 sequence is 15 residues long. This CDR3 is CASRQGASPTGELFF. The CDR3 coding sequence is TGTGCCAGCCGCCAGGGGGCTTCTCCCACCGGGGAGCTGTTTTTT.

In DNA, the CDR3 is TGTGCCAGCAGTCCCGGGGACAGGGGGCGTACTATTGAAGCTTTCTTT. Translation: CASSPGDRGRTIEAFF. The chain combines TRBV25-1 with TRBJ1-1; 12 bases fit TRBD1. The CDR3 is 16 amino acids. Germline CDR1 is MGHDK and CDR2 is SYGVNS. Trimming took 5 bases from V and 7 from J; bases not matched to a gene: 11.

The genes are TRBV4-1 and TRBJ1-1, with D maybe TRBD1 (5 bases). Between the trimmed V and J ends, which lost 0 bases and 4 bases, there was a span of 21 bases. This CDR3 has 18 amino acids. Germline V gene data show CDR1 as MGHRA and CDR2 as YSYEKL. CDR3 DNA: TGCGCCAGCAGCCAAGATCTGTACCTGGGCAGGGTCCCCACTGAAGCTTTCTTT. Its protein is CASSQDLYLGRVPTEAFF.

The V gene is TRBV2, the J gene TRBJ2-3; possible D gene TRBD2, 6 bases. The CDR3 is made up of 16 amino acids. Per the germline V gene, CDR1 is SNHLY and CDR2 is FYNNEI. Trimming removed 3 bases at V and 0 bases at J, with 13 bases between. The CDR3 region has the DNA TGTGCCAGCAGTGAGCCTAGCGTGGGAAGCACAGATACGCAGTATTTT. Protein product: CASSEPSVGSTDTQYF.

CDR3 sequence: CASSFGGTFRDTQYF. CDR3 DNA sequence: TGCGCCAGCAGCTTCGGGGGGACATTCAGAGATACGCAGTATTTT. This chain uses TRBV5-1 with TRBJ2-3, with D maybe TRBD2 (7 bases). V dropped 2 bases and J dropped 5 bases, with 15 bases sitting between them. There are 15 residues in the CDR3. The germline gives CDR1 SGHRS, CDR2 YFSETQ.

The chain is built from TRBV9 and TRBJ2-3; possibly TRBD1 for D (6 bases). CDR1 is SGDLS and CDR2 is YYNGEE in the germline V gene. Trimming took off 0 bases at V and 5 bases at J, with 13 bases between the two ends. The CDR3 has 15 amino acids. The CDR3 region is CASSVGGGWVDTQYF. The CDR3 DNA reads as TGTGCCAGCAGCGTAGGAGGGGGTTGGGTAGATACGCAGTATTTT.

The chain has TRBV12-5 and TRBJ1-6; the D gene is possibly TRBD1 (6 bases). The CDR3 is made up of 15 amino acids. The germline V gene has CDR1 LGHNT and CDR2 FRNRAP. V gave up 4 bases and J gave up 8 bases, with 15 bases separating them. DNA for the CDR3: TGTGCTAGTGGTTCCCCCAGGGGTCTTTATTCACCCCTCCACTTT. Its protein is CASGSPRGLYSPLHF.

This chain connects TRBV9 to TRBJ1-4; 7 bases align to TRBD1. The CDR3 has 15 residues. The junction had 3 bases not matched to a gene; V was cut back by 4 bases and J by 0 bases. Germline CDR1 SGDLS, CDR2 YYNGEE. The CDR3 DNA reads TGTGCCAGCAGCTCGACAGGGACAACTAATGAAAAACTGTTTTTT. This encodes CASSSTGTTNEKLFF.

The J gene is TRBJ1-2, the V gene TRBV6-6, with a possible D match to TRBD1 (5 bases). In germline, CDR1 is MNHNY, CDR2 SVGAGI (reference sequence). The CDR3 consists of 14 residues. Trimming removed 0 bases from V and 6 bases from J, with 11 bases in between. The CDR3 is CASSYSPGTDGYTF. Here the CDR3 DNA reads TGTGCCAGCAGTTACTCGCCAGGGACTGATGGCTACACCTTC.

Here the CDR3 reads CASSSPGTGGYEQYF. CDR3 in DNA: TGTGCCAGCAGCTCCCCCGGGACAGGGGGCTACGAGCAGTACTTC. The rearrangement uses TRBV11-2 and TRBJ2-7; 11 bases are shared with TRBD1. The CDR3 sequence is 15 residues long. The V gene's germline CDR1 is SGHAT and CDR2 FQNNGV. V trimming: 4 bases; J trimming: 3 bases; junction bases outside the gene matches: 5.